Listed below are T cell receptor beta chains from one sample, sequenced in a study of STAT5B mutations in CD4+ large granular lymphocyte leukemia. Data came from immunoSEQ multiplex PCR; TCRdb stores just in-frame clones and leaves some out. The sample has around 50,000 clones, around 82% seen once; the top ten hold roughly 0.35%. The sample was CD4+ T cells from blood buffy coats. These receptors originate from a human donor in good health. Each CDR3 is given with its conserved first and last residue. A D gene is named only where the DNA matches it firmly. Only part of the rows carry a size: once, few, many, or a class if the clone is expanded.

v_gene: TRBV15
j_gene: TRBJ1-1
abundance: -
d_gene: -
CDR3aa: CATSREGGGSTEAFF
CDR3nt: TGTGCCACCAGCAGAGAGGGGGGTGGTAGCACTGAAGCTTTCTTT

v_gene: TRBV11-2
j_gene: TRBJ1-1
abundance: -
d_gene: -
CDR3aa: CASSLEGSGSTAFF
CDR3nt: TGTGCCAGCAGCTTAGAGGGATCCGGGAGCACAGCTTTCTTT

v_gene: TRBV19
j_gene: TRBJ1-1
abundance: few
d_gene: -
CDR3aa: CASSRSIGNTEAFF
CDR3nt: TGTGCCAGTAGTAGGTCAATAGGGAACACTGAAGCTTTCTTT

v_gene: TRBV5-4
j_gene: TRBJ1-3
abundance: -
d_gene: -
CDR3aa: CASSRGGYQTGNTIYF
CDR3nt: TGTGCCAGCAGCCGGGGGGGGTACCAGACTGGAAACACCATATATTTT

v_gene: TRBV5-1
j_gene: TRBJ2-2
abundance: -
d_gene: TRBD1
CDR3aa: CASSPRTGNTGELFF
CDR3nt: TGCGCCAGCAGCCCCCGGACAGGTAACACCGGGGAGCTGTTTTTT

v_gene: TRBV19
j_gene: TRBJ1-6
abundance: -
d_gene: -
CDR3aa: CASKTAGTLGSPLHF
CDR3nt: TGTGCCAGTAAGACGGCGGGTACGTTGGGATCACCCCTCCACTTT

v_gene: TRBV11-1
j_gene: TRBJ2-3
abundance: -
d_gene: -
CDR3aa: CASSPNNPDTQYF
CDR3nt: TGTGCCAGCAGCCCAAACAATCCAGATACGCAGTATTTT

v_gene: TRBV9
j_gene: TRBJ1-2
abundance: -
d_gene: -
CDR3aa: CASSVEQDYGYTF
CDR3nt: TGTGCCAGCAGCGTAGAACAGGACTATGGCTACACCTTC

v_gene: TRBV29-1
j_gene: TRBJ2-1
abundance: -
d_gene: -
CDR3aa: CSPTGRGDHEQFF
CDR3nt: TGCAGCCCAACTGGCAGGGGGGACCATGAGCAGTTCTTC

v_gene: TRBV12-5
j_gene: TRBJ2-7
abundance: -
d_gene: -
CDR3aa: CASGLVLGQSRGEQYF
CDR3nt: TGTGCTAGTGGTTTGGTACTGGGGCAGTCTAGAGGCGAGCAGTACTTC